A single TCR beta chain is shown here with its context. This sample is drawn from a study of T cells in Graves' hyperthyroidism and ophthalmopathy. Amplification of TCR beta CDR3 regions was performed using RNA transcripts as template. A set of HTBI primers served as the primers for a first-round RT-PCR of the TCR CDR3. TCRdb re-analysed the multiplex PCR reads in MiXCR, keeping a single row per CDR3 protein. The sample consists of 350,000 to 500,000 distinct CDR3 sequences, about an eighth of them appearing once. The germline CDR1 and CDR2 sequences are SGDLS and YYNGEE. Trimming left V 0 bases short and J 7 bases short, with 16 bases between. The CDR3 totals 15 residues.

The sequence was obtained from a woman aged 18 to 35 with Graves' hyperthyroidism. Sequencing used blood. This chain joins TRBV9 and TRBJ1-1, with D possibly TRBD1 on 6 matching bases. The DNA for the CDR3 is TGTGCCAGCAGCGTAGCCCCTGCAGGGGAGGGTGAAGCTTTCTTT. Translating gives CASSVAPAGEGEAFF.